The sequence of this TCR beta chain was determined in a study of blood T cell repertoires in COVID-19. Using immunoSEQ multiplex PCR, the repertoire was profiled, and TCRdb retains in-frame clones only, with some absent. The repertoire has roughly 91,000 clones, almost 85% of them found once; the top ten carry 1.2%. The CDR3 is made up of 14 amino acids. In germline, CDR1 is SGHTA, CDR2 FQGTGA. The junction had 6 bases not matched to a gene; V was cut back by 5 bases and J by 7 bases. The sequencing input was peripheral blood. The receptor's source is an elderly woman with acute or convalescent COVID-19. This rearrangement joins TRBV7-3 to TRBJ2-1, with 9 bases aligning to TRBD2. The CDR3 region is CASSPIAGENEQFF. The CDR3 DNA follows: TGTGCCAGCAGCCCTATAGCGGGGGAAAATGAGCAGTTCTTC.